The next 30 T cell receptor beta chains were all read from a single sample in a study of Graves' ophthalmopathy and Graves' hyperthyroidism. Using RNA transcripts, the TCR beta CDR3 regions were amplified. RT-PCR with HTBI primers came first, then second-round multiplex PCR. TCRdb reanalysed the multiplex PCR reads using MiXCR and keeps one entry per CDR3 protein. The table records hundreds of thousands of distinct CDR3 sequences, 22% of them present only once. Sequenced material: peripheral blood. The origin of the receptors is a woman aged 18-30 years with stable Graves' hyperthyroidism. Some clones in this sample may be carry-over from other donors' samples.

V and J are TRBV12-3 or TRBV12-4 and TRBJ1-2; 8 bases match TRBD1. V was pared by 5 bases and J by 4 bases, with 6 bases of the junction left unmatched. This CDR3 spans 14 amino acids. DNA of the CDR3: TGTGCCAGCAGTCTACAGGGGGGGCCCTATGGCTACACCTTC. It codes for CASSLQGGPYGYTF.

In this sample, this clonotype turned up many times. This chain joins TRBV10-3 and TRBJ2-6; a weak D match, TRBD2 (5 bases). The germline CDR1 and CDR2 sequences are ENHRY and SYGVKD. The CDR3 loop spans 15 amino acids. V was pared by 2 bases and J by 3 bases, with 8 bases between. The CDR3 sequence: CAISEGSNGANVLTF. CDR3 DNA: TGTGCCATCAGTGAGGGGAGTAATGGGGCCAACGTCCTGACTTTC.

This clonotype has at least ten counts. CDR3 sequence: CASSLSASTEAFF. DNA of the CDR3: TGCGCCAGCAGCTTGAGCGCCAGCACTGAAGCTTTCTTT. The rearrangement links TRBV5-1 to TRBJ1-1, with no clear D. The CDR3 sequence is 13 residues long. V was pared by 1 base and J by 4 bases, with 8 bases between. Per the germline V gene, CDR1 is SGHRS and CDR2 is YFSETQ.

This clonotype was seen ten or more times. The gene calls are TRBV28 and TRBJ2-7; tentatively, D is TRBD2 (6 bases). V was cut by 3 bases and J by 0 bases, with 12 bases left in between. CDR1 MDHEN and CDR2 SYDVKM come from the germline V gene. CDR3 length: 15 residues. The CDR3 nucleotides are TGTGCCAGCAGTTTTGGAGGGCAAGACTCCTACGAGCAGTACTTC. It codes for CASSFGGQDSYEQYF.

This clonotype was found many times. The chain links TRBV3-1 to TRBJ1-6, with TRBD1 as a possible D gene (5 bases). Trimming shortened V by 1 base and J by 7 bases, and 11 bases separated the two germline ends. Germline V gives CDR1 LGHDT, CDR2 YNNKEL (reference sequence). This CDR3 is built from 15 residues. CDR3 sequence: CASSQGREANSPLHF. The CDR3 DNA reads as TGTGCCAGCAGCCAAGGCAGGGAAGCCAATTCACCCCTCCACTTT.

Of note for this clonotype: Mismatch with germline at one junction end may stem from a read error. The chain is built from TRBV28 and TRBJ1-6; D is unresolved. CDR1 is MDHEN and CDR2 is SYDVKM in the germline V gene. The CDR3 totals 15 residues. The CDR3 DNA is TGTGCCAGCAGTGTTGGACGGACCTATGATTCACCCCTCCACTTT. Its translation: CASSVGRTYDSPLHF.

This chain connects TRBV7-2 to TRBJ1-5; D not certain. CDR3 length: 14 amino acids. V was pared by 3 bases and J by 0 bases, with 6 bases between. CDR1 and CDR2 from the germline V gene are SGHTA and FQGNSA. In DNA form, the CDR3 reads TGTGCCAGCAGCTTCATGAGTAGCAATCAGCCCCAGCATTTT. This translates into CASSFMSSNQPQHF.

The chain is built from TRBV28 and TRBJ2-5; 8 bases are a match to TRBD1. Trimming cost V 7 bases and J 2 bases; bases outside gene matches: 9. The germline V gene has CDR1 MDHEN and CDR2 SYDVKM. The CDR3 length is 15 residues. The CDR3 reads CASTNRQGQQETQYF. DNA of the CDR3: TGTGCCAGCACTAATAGACAGGGGCAACAAGAGACCCAGTACTTC.

This clonotype was recorded a few times. The CDR3 loop is CATGTGNTGELFF. In DNA form, the CDR3 reads TGTGCCACCGGGACAGGGAACACCGGGGAGCTGTTTTTT. The chain uses TRBV2 and TRBJ2-2; 8 bases fit TRBD1. With V trimmed by 10 bases and J by 1 base, 2 bases remained unmatched. Germline V CDR1 and CDR2: SNHLY, FYNNEI. The CDR3 sequence is 13 residues long. Complete variable domain (other parts from reference TRBV2 and TRBJ2-2): EPEVTQTPSHQVTQMGQEVILRCVPISNHLYFYWYRQILGQKVEFLVSFYNNEISEKSEIFDDQFSVERPDGSNFTLKIRSTKLEDSAMYFCATGTGNTGELFFGEGSRLTVL.

This clonotype was seen many times. The chain is built from TRBV12-3 or TRBV12-4 and TRBJ2-7, with 13 positions matching TRBD2. This CDR3 region has 16 residues. The J segment lost 4 bases and the V segment lost 3 bases, leaving 6 bases of the junction unmatched. This CDR3 reads CASSFGTSGDIYEQYF. DNA for the CDR3: TGTGCCAGCAGTTTCGGGACTAGCGGGGACATATACGAGCAGTACTTC.

There are many counts of this clonotype. This rearrangement joins TRBV14 to TRBJ1-1, with D hard to call. The CDR3 length is 14 residues. Per germline, CDR1 SGHDN and CDR2 FVKESK. V was shortened by 1 base and J by 0 bases, with 6 bases between the two germline ends. The CDR3 protein is CASSQGVLNTEAFF. In DNA form, the CDR3 reads TGTGCCAGCAGCCAAGGGGTCTTGAACACTGAAGCTTTCTTT.

This clonotype was found many times. The chain carries TRBV18 and TRBJ1-5; D is unresolved. Germline values: CDR1 KGHSH, CDR2 LQKENI. Trimming removed 3 bases at V and 3 bases at J, with 12 bases between. The CDR3 totals 15 residues. CDR3 in DNA: TGTGCCAGCTCACCCGACAACCCGTACAATCAGCCCCAGCATTTT. Residues: CASSPDNPYNQPQHF.

This clonotype was seen a few times. The rearrangement links TRBV30 to TRBJ2-6, with TRBD2 as a possible D gene (7 bases). CDR3 size: 15 residues. CDR1 and CDR2 (germline): GTSNPN, SVGIG (reference sequence). Trimming took off 4 bases at V and 0 bases at J, with 10 bases between the two ends. CDR3 coding DNA: TGTGCCTGGAATAGGGGGGGCTCTGGGGCCAACGTCCTGACTTTC. This translates into CAWNRGGSGANVLTF.

This clonotype was seen repeatedly, ten times or more. The gene calls are TRBV20-1 and TRBJ1-1, with D possibly being TRBD1 (6 bases). V dropped 3 bases and J dropped 4 bases, with 18 bases sitting between them. CDR3 length equals 15 residues. Germline CDR1 DFQATT, CDR2 SNEGSKA (reference sequence). The CDR3 protein is CSARRDWGLGTEAFF. In nucleotides, the CDR3 is TGCAGTGCTAGGCGGGACTGGGGGCTGGGCACTGAAGCTTTCTTT.

The rearrangement links TRBV3-1 to TRBJ1-1; no clear D. The ends were cut back, 1 base at V and 1 base at J, with 13 bases in the middle. This CDR3 contains 16 residues. Germline CDR1 and CDR2: LGHDT and YNNKEL (reference sequence). CDR3 sequence: CASSQGPWERNTEAFF. The CDR3 nucleotides are TGTGCCAGCAGCCAAGGACCCTGGGAAAGGAACACTGAAGCTTTCTTT.

Points on this clonotype: Its ends do not fully match the called genes, so a read error is possible. The CDR3 loop reads CASARTGVNTEAFF. Here the CDR3 DNA reads TGCGCCAGCGCTAGAACGGGGGTGAACACTGAAGCTTTCTTT. V usage is TRBV25-1 and J usage is TRBJ1-1, with a tentative D call TRBD1 (5 bases). Germline assignment: CDR1 MGHDK and CDR2 SYGVNS. This CDR3 has 14 amino acids. The whole variable domain, remainder taken from reference TRBV25-1 and TRBJ1-1, is EADIYQTPRYLVIGTGKKITLECSQTMGHDKMYWYQQDPGMELHLIHYSYGVNSTEKGDLSSESTVSRIRTEHFPLTLESARPSHTSQYLCASARTGVNTEAFFGQGTRLTVV.

At least ten counts were recorded for this clonotype. This chain uses TRBV20-1 with TRBJ1-5; 8 bases are a match to TRBD1. The germline gives CDR1 DFQATT, CDR2 SNEGSKA (reference sequence). This CDR3 is 17 amino acids long. J lost 0 bases, V lost 2 bases, and 9 bases had no gene match. The CDR3 nucleotides are TGCAGTGCTAGATTTTCAGGGGGCGCTTATAGCAATCAGCCCCAGCATTTT. Translating gives CSARFSGGAYSNQPQHF.

At least ten counts were recorded for this clonotype. The chain links TRBV7-2 to TRBJ1-2; a weak D match, TRBD1 (5 bases). The CDR3 is 14 residues long. V was pared by 5 bases and J by 4 bases, with 14 bases between. Looked up from germline, CDR1 is SGHTA and CDR2 is FQGNSA. CDR3 sequence (DNA): TGTGCCAGCAGCCCGGGCGGGACTTCCTATGGCTACACCTTC. Residues: CASSPGGTSYGYTF.

V usage is TRBV5-1 and J usage is TRBJ1-2; TRBD1 matches 7 bases. Germline assignment: CDR1 SGHRS and CDR2 YFSETQ. The CDR3 has 14 amino acids. Trimming took 0 bases from V and 7 from J; bases not matched to a gene: 6. This chain's CDR3 is CASSLEGQSRGYTF. The DNA for the CDR3 is TGCGCCAGCAGCTTGGAGGGACAGTCCCGTGGCTACACCTTC.

This clonotype was counted ten times or more. A junction boundary mismatches the germline segment, possibly from a read error. The chain carries TRBV6-1 and TRBJ2-7, with TRBD2 matching 7 bases. Germline assignment: CDR1 MNHNS and CDR2 SASEGT. This CDR3 has 16 amino acids. In DNA, the CDR3 is TGTGCCAGCAGTGCCGGGAGGATACCGGGGGTCTACGGGCAGTACTTC. Protein sequence: CASSAGRIPGVYGQYF.

This rearrangement joins TRBV7-2 to TRBJ2-2; 10 nucleotides align to TRBD2. The CDR3 contains 20 residues. Germline CDR1 reads SGHTA; CDR2 reads FQGNSA. V was pared by 3 bases and J by 3 bases, with 16 bases of the junction left unmatched. The CDR3 DNA is TGTGCCAGCAGCTTCCCTCCAGCGGGAGGGCCATATAGGCACACCGGGGAGCTGTTTTTT. Residues: CASSFPPAGGPYRHTGELFF.

This clonotype showed up many times. The rearrangement uses TRBV19 and TRBJ2-2, with 11 positions matching TRBD1. CDR1 is LNHDA and CDR2 is SQIVND in the germline V gene (reference sequence). This CDR3 is built from 15 residues. Unmatched junction bases numbered 1, after V lost 3 bases and J lost 4 bases. As DNA, the CDR3 is TGTGCCAGTAGTATTGGGACAGGGGGCACCGGGGAGCTGTTTTTT. Protein: CASSIGTGGTGELFF.

This clonotype has a count of ten or more. J is TRBJ1-1 and V is TRBV7-2; D is unclear. V was trimmed by 1 base and J by 6 bases, leaving 6 bases between them. Germline lookup yields CDR1 SGHTA and CDR2 FQGNSA. The CDR3 is 12 residues long. CDR3 amino acids: CASSLDFPEAFF. In nucleotides, the CDR3 is TGTGCCAGCAGCTTAGATTTTCCTGAAGCTTTCTTT.

This clonotype appeared once. A much larger clonotype is one base distant, so this may be a read error. The chain recombines TRBV28 with TRBJ2-7; D is uncertain. V lost 7 bases and J 2 bases, leaving 12 bases between the germline ends. This CDR3 region has 13 residues. Germline V gives CDR1 MDHEN, CDR2 SYDVKM. CDR3 amino acids: CASTSAPAYEQYF. As DNA, the CDR3 is TGTGCCAGCACATCCGCCCCCGCCTACGAGCAGTACTTC.

This clonotype was detected ten times or more. V is TRBV11-3 and J is TRBJ2-7, with 9 bases matching TRBD1. The J segment lost 3 bases and the V segment lost 1 base, leaving 7 bases of the junction unmatched. The CDR3 is made up of 16 amino acids. Germline V gene data show CDR1 as SGHNT and CDR2 as YENEEA. The CDR3 is CASSLGGGQGFYEQYF. The CDR3, as DNA: TGTGCCAGCAGCTTAGGGGGGGGACAGGGATTCTACGAGCAGTACTTC.

At least ten counts were recorded for this clonotype. The chain joins TRBV3-1 to TRBJ1-5; D call uncertain. CDR3 length: 13 amino acids. CDR1 LGHDT and CDR2 YNNKEL come from the germline V gene (reference sequence). V shed 0 bases and J shed 6 bases, with 6 bases lying between them. The CDR3 DNA sequence: TGTGCCAGCAGCCAAGATGGGAGTCAGCCCCAGCATTTT. Its translation is CASSQDGSQPQHF.

This clonotype showed up many times. This chain links TRBV12-3 or TRBV12-4 with TRBJ1-1; the D gene is possibly TRBD1 (6 bases). The CDR3 covers 12 residues. With 6 bases removed from V and 10 bases from J, the gap between germline ends came to 15 bases. CDR3 sequence (DNA): TGTGCCAGCAGCTCAGGGGAGTTAGGAGCTTTCTTT. Amino acids: CASSSGELGAFF.

This clonotype has a count of ten or more. The chain is built from TRBV5-6 and TRBJ2-7; D unresolved. This CDR3 has 15 amino acids. V lost 4 bases to trimming and J lost 2 bases, with 16 bases between them. The germline V gene has CDR1 SGHDT and CDR2 YYEEEE. The CDR3 DNA reads as TGTGCCAGCAGCCTTCGAAGCTATCGACCCTACGAGCAGTACTTC. Translating gives CASSLRSYRPYEQYF.

This clonotype was detected many times. The chain is built from TRBV6-5 and TRBJ2-5, with D unresolved. The V gene lost 0 bases and the J gene lost 3 bases, with 14 bases spanning the gap. CDR3 length: 16 amino acids. CDR1 is MNHEY and CDR2 is SVGAGI in the germline V gene. The CDR3 sequence: CASSYSKWQNEETQYF. As DNA, the CDR3 is TGTGCCAGCAGTTACTCGAAATGGCAGAACGAAGAGACCCAGTACTTC.

Many counts were recorded for this clonotype. The chain has TRBV6-1 and TRBJ1-6; D gene unclear. CDR1 and CDR2 from the germline V gene are MNHNS and SASEGT. Trimming took off 6 bases at V and 0 bases at J, with 21 bases between the two ends. The CDR3 length is 19 residues. The CDR3 region is CASSLQAIWKSSYNSPLHF. The DNA of the CDR3 is TGTGCCAGCAGCCTACAAGCTATCTGGAAGAGCTCCTATAATTCACCCCTCCACTTT.